The T cell receptor beta chain under discussion was sequenced for a study of shared clonotypes between healthy human individuals. Overall study context: The donor group consisted of two women and a few men, aged 18 to 49.

The germline V and J ends were trimmed by 5 bases and 4 bases, with 20 bases remaining between them. Germline V gene lookup returns CDR1 MNHEY and CDR2 SMNVEV (reference sequence). The CDR3 runs to 16 residues. This clone was detected once. It was at deep level that the assay was run. Sequencing was performed with immunoSEQ multiplex PCR; in TCRdb, only in-frame clones are kept and a portion is missing. The profile shows some 2,100,000 clones, 85% to 95% of them singletons. Only CD45RO-negative cells positively selected for CCR7 counted as naive CD8 cells, so terminally differentiated effector memory CD45RA+ cells were excluded. Donors comprised only Caucasian adults living in Nashville, Tennessee.

This TCR came from a man in his late teens or twenties in good health. Some clones in this sample may be carry-over from other donors' samples. Sample: naive CD8+ T cells from PBMCs. V and J are TRBV27 and TRBJ1-1, with D possibly being TRBD1 (6 bases). DNA of the CDR3: TGTGCCAGCAGTCCCATATCTGGACAGTTTAGCACTGAAGCTTTCTTT. It specifies CASSPISGQFSTEAFF.